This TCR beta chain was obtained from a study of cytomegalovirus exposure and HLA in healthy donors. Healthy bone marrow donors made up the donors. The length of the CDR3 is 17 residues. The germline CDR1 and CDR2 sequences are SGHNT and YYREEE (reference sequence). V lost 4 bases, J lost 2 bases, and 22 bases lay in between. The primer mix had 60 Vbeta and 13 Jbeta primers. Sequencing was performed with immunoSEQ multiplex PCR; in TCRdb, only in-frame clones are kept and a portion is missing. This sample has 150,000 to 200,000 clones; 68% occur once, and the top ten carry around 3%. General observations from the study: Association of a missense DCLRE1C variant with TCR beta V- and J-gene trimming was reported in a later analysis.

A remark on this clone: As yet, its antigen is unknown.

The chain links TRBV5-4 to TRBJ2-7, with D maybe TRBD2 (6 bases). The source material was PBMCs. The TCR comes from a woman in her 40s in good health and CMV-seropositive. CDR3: CASSKAAGSPSPYEQYF. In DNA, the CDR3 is TGTGCCAGCAGCAAGGCGGCCGGGAGTCCCTCCCCCTACGAGCAGTACTTC.